These 19 T cell receptor beta chains originate from one sample sequenced in a study of cytomegalovirus exposure and HLA in healthy donors. Amplification used 60 Vbeta primers and 13 Jbeta primers. Data came from immunoSEQ multiplex PCR; TCRdb stores just in-frame clones and leaves some out. The data hold 85,000 to 100,000 clones, with approximately 90% observed a single time. The material sequenced was PBMCs. The origin of the receptors is a young man in good health and CMV-seronegative.

The chain uses TRBV7-3 and TRBJ1-2; 8 bases are shared with TRBD1. Unmatched junction bases numbered 7, after V lost 2 bases and J lost 8 bases. The V gene's germline CDR1 is SGHTA and CDR2 FQGTGA. CDR3 size: 14 residues. CDR3 sequence (DNA): TGTGCCAGCAGCTTAGAGCCAGGGGGCAAAGGCTACACCTTC. As protein: CASSLEPGGKGYTF.

About this clone itself: The same CDR3 arises from other DNA sequences in this sample as well. This chain joins TRBV5-1 and TRBJ1-1; perhaps TRBD1 as D (5 bases). The germline V gene has CDR1 SGHRS and CDR2 YFSETQ. CDR3 size: 13 residues. Trimming stripped 0 bases from V and 6 bases from J, with 9 bases between. The DNA for the CDR3 is TGCGCCAGCAGCTTGGACCGGGGGGCTGAAGCTTTCTTT. This encodes CASSLDRGAEAFF. The full variable domain, with the rest looked up from reference TRBV5-1 and TRBJ1-1, is KAGVTQTPRYLIKTRGQQVTLSCSPISGHRSVSWYQQTPGQGLQFLFEYFSETQRNKGNFPGRFSGRQFSNSRSEMNVSTLELGDSALYLCASSLDRGAEAFFGQGTRLTVV.

The sample holds a few counts of this clone. The rearrangement uses TRBV19 and TRBJ1-5; possibly TRBD1 for D (6 bases). Trimming cost V 7 bases and J 5 bases, with 12 bases left between them. This CDR3 has 13 residues. Germline V gene lookup returns CDR1 LNHDA and CDR2 SQIVND (reference sequence). CDR3 in DNA: TGTGCCAGTAACGAGGGGGTCCATCAGCCCCAGCATTTT. Translated, it gives CASNEGVHQPQHF.

The rearrangement joins TRBV7-3 to TRBJ2-3; D is possibly TRBD2 (5 bases). V was cut by 4 bases and J by 6 bases, with 11 bases left in between. Germline-derived CDR1 and CDR2 are SGHTA and FQGTGA. CDR3 length equals 13 residues. In DNA form, the CDR3 reads TGTGCCAGCAGCTCCGACCGGAGGGATACGCAGTATTTT. Its protein product is CASSSDRRDTQYF.

The V and J genes are TRBV2 and TRBJ2-3; D unclear. V was trimmed by 7 bases and J by 2 bases, leaving 10 bases between them. From germline, CDR1 is SNHLY and CDR2 FYNNEI. The CDR3 consists of 13 residues. The CDR3 loop is CASTRSHTDTQYF. The CDR3 DNA reads TGTGCCAGCACTAGGTCTCACACAGATACGCAGTATTTT.

The chain uses TRBV4-1 and TRBJ2-5, with 10 nucleotides matching TRBD1. J gave up 5 bases and V 1 base, and 7 bases lay outside the gene matches. CDR1 is MGHRA and CDR2 is YSYEKL in the germline V gene. The CDR3 spans 16 residues. The CDR3 region is CASSQVDRGDRETQYF. In nucleotides, the CDR3 is TGCGCCAGCAGCCAAGTGGACAGGGGGGATAGGGAGACCCAGTACTTC.

The J gene is TRBJ2-3, the V gene TRBV28; TRBD2 agrees at 8 bases. V lost 3 bases to trimming and J lost 2 bases; unmatched junction nucleotides: 4. The CDR3 contains 15 residues. Germline-derived CDR1 and CDR2 are MDHEN and SYDVKM. Here the CDR3 DNA reads TGTGCCAGCAGTTTGGGCGGGAGGCTCACAGATACGCAGTATTTT. This codes for CASSLGGRLTDTQYF.

The rearrangement links TRBV6-1 to TRBJ1-3, with TRBD1 matching over 7 bases. J gave up 1 base and V 2 bases, and 8 bases lay outside the gene matches. Germline V lookup: CDR1 MNHNS, CDR2 SASEGT. This CDR3 contains 17 residues. The CDR3 reads CASSERNGQVSGNTIYF. As DNA, the CDR3 is TGTGCCAGCAGTGAAAGAAACGGACAGGTATCTGGAAACACCATATATTTT.

The chain recombines TRBV28 with TRBJ2-1, with 10 bases fitting TRBD2. The trim removed 3 bases at V and 10 bases at J, leaving 12 bases unmatched. The CDR3 is 16 amino acids. Germline loops: CDR1 MDHEN, CDR2 SYDVKM. CDR3 loop: CASSFFLAGGLKEQFF. CDR3 DNA: TGTGCCAGCAGTTTTTTTTTAGCGGGAGGTCTAAAGGAGCAGTTCTTC.

The chain has TRBV5-1 and TRBJ1-1, with D unclear. The V gene lost 4 bases and the J gene lost 4 bases, with 8 bases spanning the gap. The V gene's germline CDR1 is SGHRS and CDR2 YFSETQ. This CDR3 is 12 amino acids long. The CDR3 here is CASSVGSTEAFF. CDR3 bases: TGCGCCAGCAGCGTTGGGAGCACTGAAGCTTTCTTT.

CDR3 sequence reads: CASSLPTGGEQYF. The CDR3, as DNA: TGTGCCAGCAGTTTACCCACAGGGGGCGAGCAGTACTTC. The rearrangement links TRBV28 to TRBJ2-7, with 8 bases aligning to TRBD1. From germline, CDR1 is MDHEN and CDR2 SYDVKM. CDR3 size: 13 residues. J gave up 6 bases and V 2 bases, and 3 bases lay outside the gene matches.

The chain has TRBV5-1 and TRBJ2-3; 7 nucleotides align to TRBD2. In germline, CDR1 is SGHRS, CDR2 YFSETQ. The CDR3 is 15 amino acids. J was trimmed by 1 base and V by 4 bases; bases with no gene match: 6. CDR3 protein: CASSLGLVGTDTQYF. The CDR3, as DNA: TGCGCCAGCAGCCTAGGACTAGTAGGCACAGATACGCAGTATTTT.

The rearrangement joins TRBV7-6 to TRBJ2-1, with 15 bases aligning to TRBD2. This CDR3 is built from 20 residues. Per germline, CDR1 SGHVS and CDR2 FNYEAQ. The V segment lost 5 bases and the J segment 5 bases; nucleotides outside the gene matches: 16. This chain's CDR3 is CASSRTSGRAFGFQDNEQFF. The DNA of the CDR3 is TGTGCCAGCAGCCGGACTAGCGGGAGGGCCTTCGGGTTTCAGGACAATGAGCAGTTCTTC. Full variable domain (outside the CDR3, taken from reference TRBV7-6 and TRBJ2-1): GAGVSQSPRYKVTKRGQDVALRCDPISGHVSLYWYRQALGQGPEFLTYFNYEAQQDKSGLPNDRFSAERPEGSISTLTIQRTEQRDSAMYRCASSRTSGRAFGFQDNEQFFGPGTRLTVL.

The gene calls are TRBV19 and TRBJ2-7; TRBD2 matches 9 bases. With V trimmed by 5 bases and J by 4 bases, 12 bases remained unmatched. The CDR3 has 16 amino acids. CDR1 and CDR2 from the germline V gene are LNHDA and SQIVND (reference sequence). The CDR3 sequence is CASSAGTSPSGYEQYF. As DNA, the CDR3 is TGTGCCAGTAGTGCCGGGACTAGCCCCTCGGGGTACGAGCAGTACTTC.

V usage is TRBV11-1 and J usage is TRBJ2-7; 7 bases fit TRBD1. The germline V gene has CDR1 SGHAT and CDR2 FQDESV (reference sequence). V gave up 5 bases and J gave up 7 bases; unmatched junction bases: 5. The CDR3 has 12 residues. The CDR3, as DNA: TGTGCCAGCAGCCAAACAGGGGTAGAGCAGTACTTC. Translation gives CASSQTGVEQYF.

The V call is TRBV19, the J call TRBJ2-2; 9 nucleotides line up with TRBD2. The J segment lost 4 bases and the V segment lost 6 bases, leaving 3 bases of the junction unmatched. The CDR3 length is 14 residues. Germline assignment: CDR1 LNHDA and CDR2 SQIVND (reference sequence). The CDR3 reads CASRGLASTGELFF. For the CDR3, the DNA is TGTGCCAGTAGGGGACTAGCTAGCACCGGGGAGCTGTTTTTT. The full variable domain, in which reference TRBV19 and TRBJ2-2 provide the parts outside the CDR3, is DGGITQSPKYLFRKEGQNVTLSCEQNLNHDAMYWYRQDPGQGLRLIYYSQIVNDFQKGDIAEGYSVSREKKESFPLTVTSAQKNPTAFYLCASRGLASTGELFFGEGSRLTVL.

CDR3 DNA sequence: TGTGCCAGCAGCGTGAGCGGGGTCACAGATACGCAGTATTTT. Translating gives CASSVSGVTDTQYF. The rearrangement links TRBV9 to TRBJ2-3; 7 bases are shared with TRBD2. The V gene's germline CDR1 is SGDLS and CDR2 YYNGEE. The CDR3 is 14 residues long. Trimming removed 2 bases from V and 2 bases from J; junction bases left unmatched: 2.

The chain recombines TRBV4-3 with TRBJ1-1; weak D call: TRBD1 (6 bases). This CDR3 spans 13 amino acids. The V gene's germline CDR1 is LGHNA and CDR2 YSLEER. V was clipped by 3 bases and J by 4 bases, with 9 bases between them. DNA for the CDR3: TGCGCCAGCAGCCAGGCGGGGGCCACTGAAGCTTTCTTT. It translates to CASSQAGATEAFF.

The J gene is TRBJ1-5, the V gene TRBV7-2; 10 nucleotides line up with TRBD1. Germline V gene data show CDR1 as SGHTA and CDR2 as FQGNSA. Trimming at V came to 0 bases and at J to 3 bases, leaving 2 bases not matched to a gene. The CDR3 sequence is 16 residues long. CDR3 DNA: TGTGCCAGCAGCTTAGCGGGACAGGGGATCAATCAGCCCCAGCATTTT. Its translation is CASSLAGQGINQPQHF.